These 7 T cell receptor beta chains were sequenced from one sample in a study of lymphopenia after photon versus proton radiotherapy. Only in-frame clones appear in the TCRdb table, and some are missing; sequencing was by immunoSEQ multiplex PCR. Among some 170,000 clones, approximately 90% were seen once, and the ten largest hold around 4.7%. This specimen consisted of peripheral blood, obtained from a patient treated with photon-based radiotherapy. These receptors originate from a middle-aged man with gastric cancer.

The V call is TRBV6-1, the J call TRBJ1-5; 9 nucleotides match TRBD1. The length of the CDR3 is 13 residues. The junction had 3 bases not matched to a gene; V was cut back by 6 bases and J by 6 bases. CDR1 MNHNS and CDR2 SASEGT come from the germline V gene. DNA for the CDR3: TGTGCCAGCAGCACAGGGGGCGGTCAGCCCCAGCATTTT. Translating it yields CASSTGGGQPQHF.

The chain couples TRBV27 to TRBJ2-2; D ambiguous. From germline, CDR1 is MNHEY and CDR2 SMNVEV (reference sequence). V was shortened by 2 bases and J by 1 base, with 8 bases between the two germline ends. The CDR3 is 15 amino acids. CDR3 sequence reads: CASSLMWQNTGELFF. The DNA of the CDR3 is TGTGCCAGCAGTTTAATGTGGCAGAACACCGGGGAGCTGTTTTTT.

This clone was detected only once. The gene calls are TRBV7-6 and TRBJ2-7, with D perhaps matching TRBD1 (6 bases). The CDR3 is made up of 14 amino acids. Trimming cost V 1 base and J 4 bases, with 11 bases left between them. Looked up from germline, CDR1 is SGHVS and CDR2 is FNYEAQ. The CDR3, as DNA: TGTGCCAGCAGCTTAGAGGCAGGGGAGTACGAGCAGTACTTC. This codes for CASSLEAGEYEQYF.

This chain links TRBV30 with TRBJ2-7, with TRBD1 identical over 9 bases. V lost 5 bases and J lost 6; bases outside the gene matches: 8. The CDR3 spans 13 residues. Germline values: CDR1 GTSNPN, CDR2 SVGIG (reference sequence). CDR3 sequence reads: CAWSGQGKAEQYF. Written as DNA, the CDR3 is TGTGCCTGGTCGGGACAGGGTAAGGCCGAGCAGTACTTC.

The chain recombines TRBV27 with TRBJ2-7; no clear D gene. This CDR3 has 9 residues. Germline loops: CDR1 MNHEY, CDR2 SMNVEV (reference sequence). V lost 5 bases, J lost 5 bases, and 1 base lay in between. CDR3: CASSDEQYF. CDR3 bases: TGTGCCAGCAGTGACGAGCAGTACTTC.

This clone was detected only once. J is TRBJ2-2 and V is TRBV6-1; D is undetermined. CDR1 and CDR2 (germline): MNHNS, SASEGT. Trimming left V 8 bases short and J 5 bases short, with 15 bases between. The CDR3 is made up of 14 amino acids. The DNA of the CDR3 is TGTGCCAGCTATTATTCGAGCAAGACCGGGGAGCTGTTTTTT. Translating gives CASYYSSKTGELFF.

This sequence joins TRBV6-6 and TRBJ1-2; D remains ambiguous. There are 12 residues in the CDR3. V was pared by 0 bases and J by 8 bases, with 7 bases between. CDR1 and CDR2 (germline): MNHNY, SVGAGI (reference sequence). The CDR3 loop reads CASSYSTGGYTF. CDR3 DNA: TGTGCCAGCAGTTACTCGACGGGCGGCTACACCTTC.